This T cell receptor (beta chain) was captured in a study of T-cell reconstitution after alpha-beta-depleted transplantation in children. CDR1 is SNHLY and CDR2 is FYNNEI in the germline V gene. Losses at the gene ends were 5 bases for V and 5 bases for J; bases not matched to a gene: 11. CDR3 length: 16 amino acids. It was with unique molecular identifiers that the TCRbeta library was prepared. TCRdb ran MiXCR on the PCR reads and lists one entry per CDR3 protein. Counted here are 700,000 to 950,000 distinct CDR3 sequences, roughly 15% occurring once; the ten biggest clones make up around 4.5%. Whole-study findings and limits: Newly produced T cells mostly provided counts and TCRbeta diversity after one year, as hyperexpanded clones declined. Some patients' high day-60 TCRbeta diversity was attributed to recipient cells surviving conditioning. The origin of alpha-beta T cells about two months after transplant was reportedly several hundred expanded graft clones.

With regard to this clonotype: The antigen remains undetermined.

The sequences come from PBMCs, mostly from graft donor cells, collected 360 days after TCRalphabeta/CD19-depleted stem cell transplant. The rearrangement links TRBV2 to TRBJ1-5, with 8 positions matching TRBD1. This sequence was found in a male patient between 5 and 17 years old who had a stem cell transplant for acute lymphoblastic leukemia, so the T cells may come from the graft donor. For the CDR3, the DNA is TGTGCCAGCAGTCGACCCCAGGGGGCCGCGGATCAGCCCCAGCATTTT. Translated: CASSRPQGAADQPQHF.